The rows below give T cell receptor beta chains drawn from one sample of a study of T-cell memory formation after mild COVID-19. MiXCR was run by TCRdb on the 5' RACE reads, yielding one entry per CDR3 protein. The sample holds 550,000 to 700,000 distinct CDR3 sequences, approximately 15% seen once. Material: PBMCs or a T cell subset sorted from them (not recorded which). These receptor sequences come from an adult woman who had mild COVID-19 (a few samples of this study predate the infection). Cell type and time point are not known. Each CDR3 is given with its conserved first and last residue. D genes are given only for firm matches. Clone size is not always given. Where it is, it says once, few, many or a class for expanded clones.

J	D	V	size	DNA	CDR3
TRBJ2-5	.	TRBV12-3/TRBV12-4	.	TGTGCCAGCAGCCACGAACGGGACCGCGGACAAGAGACCCAGTACTTC	CASSHERDRGQETQYF
TRBJ1-1	.	TRBV9	.	TGTGCCAGCAGCGACTGGGACACGAACACTGAAGCTTTCTTT	CASSDWDTNTEAFF
TRBJ2-1	TRBD2	TRBV9	many	TGTGCCAGCAGCTCCCGGACTAGCGGGGTTCGGAATGAGCAGTTCTTC	CASSSRTSGVRNEQFF
TRBJ2-4	TRBD2	TRBV11-3	few	TGTGCCAGCAGCCCCCACCCGGGACTAGCGACTATTCAGTACTTC	CASSPHPGLATIQYF
TRBJ1-1	.	TRBV29-1	.	TGCAGCGTTGAAGATTCCAGGCGGACTATTGAAGCTTTCTTT	CSVEDSRRTIEAFF
TRBJ2-3	.	TRBV12-3/TRBV12-4	.	TGTGCCAGCAGTTTAGCGCTATATGTAGATACGCAGTATTTT	CASSLALYVDTQYF
TRBJ1-1	.	TRBV25-1	.	TGTGCCAGCAGTGAATCGGAGGTTAGGCACACTGAAGCTTTCTTT	CASSESEVRHTEAFF
TRBJ1-1	.	TRBV19	few	TGTGCCAGTAGTATAGATCTAGGGGACACTGAAGCTTTCTTT	CASSIDLGDTEAFF
TRBJ2-4	.	TRBV7-9	.	TGTGCCAGCAGCTTTTATACAGGGGCCAAAAACATTCAGTACTTC	CASSFYTGAKNIQYF
TRBJ2-1	.	TRBV7-3	.	TGTGCCAGCAGCTTCGGTGGCGCCTACCTTAATGAGCAGTTCTTC	CASSFGGAYLNEQFF
TRBJ1-2	.	TRBV7-9	.	TGTGCCAGCATGACAGTCCTGAACTATGGCTACACCTTC	CASMTVLNYGYTF
TRBJ2-1	TRBD2	TRBV7-9	few	TGTGCCAGCAGCTTAGCGTTCCGGGAGGTCGATGAGCAGTTCTTC	CASSLAFREVDEQFF
TRBJ2-7	TRBD2	TRBV27	.	TGTGCCAGCAGTTTCTCTAGCGGGAGCATCTACGAGCAGTACTTC	CASSFSSGSIYEQYF
TRBJ2-1	.	TRBV19	few	TGTGCCAGTAGTATTTTGCCTAGGCCATATGAGCAGTTCTTC	CASSILPRPYEQFF
TRBJ2-1	TRBD1	TRBV9	.	TGTGCCAGCAGCGTAGGACAGGGAGTCGAGAATGAGCAGTTCTTC	CASSVGQGVENEQFF
TRBJ2-1	.	TRBV7-2	.	TGTGCCAGCAGCTTAGGTGAGAGTATTCCCTACAATGAGCAGTTCTTC	CASSLGESIPYNEQFF
TRBJ1-1	TRBD1	TRBV7-2	.	TGTGCCAGCAGTGTTACAGGGGGCGACGTGAACGCTTTCTTT	CASSVTGGDVNAFF
TRBJ1-3	.	TRBV5-5	.	TGTGCCAGCATCCTGGACAGAAGCTCTGGAAACACCATATATTTT	CASILDRSSGNTIYF
TRBJ2-1	.	TRBV21-1	few	TGTGCCAGCACGACCAATCCTGGGACTAGCGGGAGGTACCTCTTC	CASTTNPGTSGRYLF
TRBJ1-4	.	TRBV29-1	many	TGCAGCGTCGGAACAGGAACAACTAATGAAAAACTGTTTTTT	CSVGTGTTNEKLFF
TRBJ1-4	.	TRBV11-1	.	TGTGCCAGCAGCGCCGGACAGAATGAAAAACTGTTTTTT	CASSAGQNEKLFF
TRBJ2-1	.	TRBV4-1	few	TGCGCCAGCAGCCAAGATGTGGGAGTTCGTGAGCAGTTCTTC	CASSQDVGVREQFF
TRBJ2-1	.	TRBV12-3/TRBV12-4	.	TGTGCCAGCAGTTTACCGGGACTGGTACAGTTCTTC	CASSLPGLVQFF
TRBJ2-1	.	TRBV10-3	.	TGTGCCATCAGTGAGGGGGCTACCTACAATGAGCAGTTCTTC	CAISEGATYNEQFF
TRBJ2-1	.	TRBV12-3/TRBV12-4	.	TGTGCCAGCAGTTCCGGGGTAAAGACCCTCTTC	CASSSGVKTLF
TRBJ2-2	.	TRBV12-3/TRBV12-4	few	TGTGCCAGCAGTTTCATTTGGGGAGGGGGAGGCGGGGAGCTGTTTTTT	CASSFIWGGGGGELFF
TRBJ2-1	TRBD2	TRBV4-1	few	TGCGCCAGCAGCCAAGGGCTAGCGGGCTCCTACAATGAGCAGTTCTTC	CASSQGLAGSYNEQFF
TRBJ2-3	.	TRBV9	few	TGTGCCAGCAGCGTTAAGGTGGGCAAAACAGATACGCAGTATTTT	CASSVKVGKTDTQYF
TRBJ2-2	TRBD1	TRBV4-3	.	TGCGCCAGCAGCCACGGACAGGGAGGAAAGACCGGGGAGCTGTTTTTT	CASSHGQGGKTGELFF
TRBJ2-5	TRBD1	TRBV6-5	.	TGTGCCAGCAGTTACGGGACAGGGGGCGGTGAGACCCAGTACTTC	CASSYGTGGGETQYF
TRBJ2-7	.	TRBV12-3/TRBV12-4	few	TGTGCCAGCAGACCGGGGCCATTAACCTACGAGCAGTACTTC	CASRPGPLTYEQYF
TRBJ1-4	.	TRBV30	.	TGTGCCTGGAGTGTGGGCCAGGCAGGGCCTGAAAAACTGTTTTTT	CAWSVGQAGPEKLFF
TRBJ1-6	.	TRBV3-1	few	TGTGCTTCGAAGACGGCTGATTCACCCCTCCACTTT	CASKTADSPLHF
TRBJ1-2	.	TRBV7-2	.	TGTGCCAGCAGCCAATCTAGGGACCACGGCTACACCTTC	CASSQSRDHGYTF
TRBJ2-1	TRBD2	TRBV15	few	TGTGCCACCAGCTGGACTAGCGGCCCCATTCCCTACAATGAGCAGTTCTTC	CATSWTSGPIPYNEQFF
TRBJ1-5	.	TRBV15	.	TGTGCCACCAGCAGAGATTCCCCCAGGGTGAGCAATCAGCCCCAGCATTTT	CATSRDSPRVSNQPQHF
TRBJ2-1	TRBD2	TRBV4-2	.	TGTGCCAGCAGCCAAGATCTCGGGGAGGGCTCCTACAATGAGCAGTTCTTC	CASSQDLGEGSYNEQFF
TRBJ2-3	TRBD2	TRBV3-1	many	TGTGCCAGCAGCCTCCTAGCGGCGAAGGCGGATACGCAGTATTTT	CASSLLAAKADTQYF
TRBJ2-1	.	TRBV3-1	.	TGTGCCAGCAGCCTTGAGTTCAATGAGCAGTTCTTC	CASSLEFNEQFF
TRBJ1-1	.	TRBV12-3/TRBV12-4	few	TGTGCCAGCAGTTTAGGGGGAACTGGCGTAGCTGAAGCTTTCTTT	CASSLGGTGVAEAFF
TRBJ2-5	.	TRBV19	few	TGTGCCAGTAGTCCCACGCGAGGGACAATGGAGACCCAGTACTTC	CASSPTRGTMETQYF
TRBJ2-2	TRBD2	TRBV7-3	few	TGTGCCAGCAGCCCCGGGACTAGCGACAACGGGGAGCTGTTTTTT	CASSPGTSDNGELFF
TRBJ2-1	TRBD2	TRBV4-1	.	TGCGCCAGCAGCCAAGACCCGGCGGGAGACGAGCAGTTCTTC	CASSQDPAGDEQFF
TRBJ2-3	TRBD2	TRBV27	.	TGTGCCAGCAGTTTATTCGGGGGGTCCGATACGCAGTATTTT	CASSLFGGSDTQYF
TRBJ1-2	.	TRBV7-9	few	TGTGCCAGCAGCTTATCAGGGCAGGGCTATGGCTACACCTTC	CASSLSGQGYGYTF
TRBJ2-3	.	TRBV7-3	.	TGTGCCAGCAGCCCTTTTGAGTGGATACATACAGATACGCAGTATTTT	CASSPFEWIHTDTQYF
TRBJ2-7	.	TRBV5-6	few	TGTGCCAGCAGCCGCTTCTACGAGCAGTACTTC	CASSRFYEQYF
TRBJ1-5	.	TRBV28	.	TGTGCCAGCAGTTTTTCGGGGGGCATTCAGCCCCAGCATTTT	CASSFSGGIQPQHF
TRBJ2-7	.	TRBV19	few	TGTGCCAGTAGCTGGGACACAGGGAGGTGGGAGCAGTACTTC	CASSWDTGRWEQYF
TRBJ2-1	TRBD2	TRBV6-5	once	TGTGCCAGCAGACCCGGGACTAGTAGATATAGTGAGCAGTTCTTC	CASRPGTSRYSEQFF
TRBJ2-7	.	TRBV29-1	few	TGCAGCGTTGAAGGTGCAGGCCGAGGGATCTACGAGCAGTACTTC	CSVEGAGRGIYEQYF
TRBJ1-3	.	TRBV7-9	few	TGTGCCAGCGGCCGCACTGGAAACACCATATATTTT	CASGRTGNTIYF
TRBJ2-3	TRBD2	TRBV7-8	.	TGTGCCAGCAGACGACGGGGCGGGGGGGCCCCAGATACGCAGTATTTT	CASRRRGGGAPDTQYF
TRBJ2-2	.	TRBV5-1	.	TGCGCCAGCAGCTCGGGTAGCGGACAGAACACCGGGGAGCTGTTTTTT	CASSSGSGQNTGELFF
TRBJ2-1	.	TRBV27	.	TGTGCCAGCCACTTGGGGGGGCCCCTGGGGGATGAGCAGTTCTTC	CASHLGGPLGDEQFF